Listed below are T cell receptor beta chains from one sample, sequenced in a study of T cells expressing NK-cell markers. Each CDR3 protein gets one entry in TCRdb, which reprocessed the 5' RACE reads and gives no DNA. The repertoire table contains about 260,000 distinct CDR3 sequences. What was sequenced was blood T cells: a sorted CD56 or NKG2C T cell subset, CD4+ or CD8+ T cells, or bulk PBMC T cells (not recorded which). These TCRs come from a man in his late teens or twenties in good health. Each CDR3 is given with its conserved first and last residue. Each record gives: CDR3 length, J gene, V gene, CDR3 protein.

>14|TRBJ2-7|TRBV10-3
CAISEGLAVAEQYF
>15|TRBJ2-3|TRBV29-1
CSVGPGQSNTDTQYF
>13|TRBJ2-5|TRBV3-1
CASSQGQGRGQYF
>15|TRBJ1-2|TRBV12-3/TRBV12-4
CASSLGQASNYGYTF
>16|TRBJ2-2|TRBV12-5
CASGLLVSGSPGELFF
>14|TRBJ2-7|TRBV7-2
CASSLDPGRLEQYF
>17|TRBJ2-5|TRBV9
CASSVDSSGGLKETQYF
>16|TRBJ1-2|TRBV7-8
CASSLGTGGHRYGYTF
>15|TRBJ2-2|TRBV12-3/TRBV12-4
CASSLLAGGTGELFF
>13|TRBJ2-7|TRBV5-5
CASSLDWGYEQYF
>14|TRBJ1-5|TRBV20-1
CSASQTEGNQPQHF
>14|TRBJ2-5|TRBV9
CASSASGREETQYF
>16|TRBJ2-5|TRBV24-1
CATSDTGTGWGETQYF
>14|TRBJ1-1|TRBV4-2
CASSQGERSVEAFF
>12|TRBJ1-5|TRBV20-1
CSADSFDQPQHF
>14|TRBJ2-2|TRBV9
CASSTRSNTGELFF
>16|TRBJ2-7|TRBV10-3
CAIRMGLGRSSYEQYF
>15|TRBJ2-2|TRBV29-1
CSVRPGQGTPGELFF
>14|TRBJ2-2|TRBV27
CASSSRTLAGSVFF
>16|TRBJ2-1|TRBV6-2/TRBV6-3
CASSPPGTSLYNEQFF
>17|TRBJ1-1|TRBV18
CASSPYKPKTMNTEAFF
>14|TRBJ2-2|TRBV5-4
CASSLKGVTGELFF
>19|TRBJ1-3|TRBV12-3/TRBV12-4
CASSLRGAGLPQYGNTIYF
>14|TRBJ1-4|TRBV20-1
CSARDPGEGEKLFF
>13|TRBJ1-4|TRBV10-2
CATKQGTNEKLFF
>16|TRBJ1-4|TRBV3-1
CASSLRGSTTNEKLFF
>14|TRBJ2-7|TRBV2
CASSDTGIPYEQYF
>14|TRBJ1-4|TRBV29-1
CSVGEDRGREKLFF
>14|TRBJ2-2|TRBV9
CASSVRLGTGELFF
>13|TRBJ1-1|TRBV29-1
CSTQQGWGTEAFF
>17|TRBJ2-1|TRBV7-8
CASSSYRAGGKHNEQFF
>15|TRBJ2-2|TRBV2
CASLKGTGDTGELFF
>18|TRBJ1-3|TRBV20-1
CSARDGSRTAVSGNTIYF
>14|TRBJ2-3|TRBV7-9
CASSLAASVGWQYF
>15|TRBJ2-3|TRBV6-4
CASSERAGGVDTQYF
>14|TRBJ2-7|TRBV7-9
CASSFGRLAYEQYF
>14|TRBJ2-1|TRBV5-1
CASSFGPSGGEQFF
>19|TRBJ1-1|TRBV4-1
CASSHPVGQGALINTEAFF
>14|TRBJ2-1|TRBV7-2
CASSASRGVNEQFF
>15|TRBJ1-5|TRBV29-1
CSVSQGIGSNQPQHF
>13|TRBJ2-1|TRBV29-1
CSATSGRANEQFF
>15|TRBJ2-7|TRBV5-6
CASSFAGQGAHEQYF
>17|TRBJ2-1|TRBV20-1
CSARGERTSGRVNEQFF
>13|TRBJ2-5|TRBV20-1
CSAGREGQETQYF
>14|TRBJ1-1|TRBV11-1
CASSLALGTAEAFF
>14|TRBJ1-5|TRBV4-2
CASSQDVRNQPQHF
>16|TRBJ2-3|TRBV27
CASRAAAGGWGDTQYF
>13|TRBJ2-7|TRBV20-1
CSASRSGRYEQYF
>15|TRBJ2-2|TRBV18
CASSPVRVESGELFF
>14|TRBJ2-5|TRBV20-1
CSARGLQYQETQYF
>15|TRBJ1-1|TRBV15
CATSRNLLSDTEAFF
>15|TRBJ2-7|TRBV28
CASSLRGSPTYEQYF
>15|TRBJ2-7|TRBV12-3/TRBV12-4
CASSLSDGSNYEQYF
>16|TRBJ2-2|TRBV7-2
CASSLGLAGYTGELFF
>16|TRBJ2-3|TRBV28
CASSPGTTALADTQYF
>15|TRBJ1-1|TRBV27
CASSLVGGVRTEAFF
>16|TRBJ2-1|TRBV11-3
CASSLTTGLSYNEQFF
>13|TRBJ2-3|TRBV20-1
CSARHSGRNTQYF
>13|TRBJ2-1|TRBV21-1
CASSKLLRNEQFF
>17|TRBJ2-6|TRBV7-2
CASSVTSGSSGANVLTF